Listed here is a single T cell receptor (beta chain). The method was immunoSEQ multiplex PCR; TCRdb's version includes in-frame clones alone and lacks a portion of them. The data show 150,000 to 180,000 clones, with 90% seen just once and approximately 20% held by the top ten. The entry originates in a study of T cell responses to AZD1222 COVID-19 vaccine. Germline CDR1 SEHNR, CDR2 FQNEAQ (reference sequence). This CDR3 comprises 12 residues. The germline V and J ends were trimmed by 7 bases and 4 bases, with 10 bases remaining between them. The chain combines TRBV7-9 with TRBJ1-2; no clear D gene. The sample in question was peripheral blood, obtained on day 0 of AZD1222 vaccination. The TCR comes from an adult in good health. The CDR3 sequence: CASTRGGYGYTF. The CDR3 region has the DNA TGTGCCAGCACCCGAGGCGGCTATGGCTACACCTTC.